Below, one TCR beta chain is given with its context. The data were taken from a study of blood T cell repertoires in COVID-19. Authors' analysis steps: It was from reference gene primer amplification that nucleated cell counts were estimated. The protocol was immunoSEQ multiplex PCR, while the TCRdb copy is restricted to in-frame clones and leaves out a portion. V, J and clone size were drawn from that table, and D and trimming were deduced from the DNA. The sample includes tens of thousands of clones, approximately 82% of them seen just once. This CDR3 is 13 amino acids long. J gave up 9 bases and V 7 bases, and 6 bases lay outside the gene matches. Germline V CDR1 and CDR2: MNHEY, SMNVEV (reference sequence).

The TCR comes from a woman older than 75 with acute or convalescent COVID-19. Specimen: peripheral blood. The chain uses TRBV27 and TRBJ1-6; 7 positions agree with TRBD1. This CDR3 is CASTMQGGSPLHF. CDR3 DNA: TGTGCCAGCACAATGCAGGGGGGTTCACCCCTCCACTTT.